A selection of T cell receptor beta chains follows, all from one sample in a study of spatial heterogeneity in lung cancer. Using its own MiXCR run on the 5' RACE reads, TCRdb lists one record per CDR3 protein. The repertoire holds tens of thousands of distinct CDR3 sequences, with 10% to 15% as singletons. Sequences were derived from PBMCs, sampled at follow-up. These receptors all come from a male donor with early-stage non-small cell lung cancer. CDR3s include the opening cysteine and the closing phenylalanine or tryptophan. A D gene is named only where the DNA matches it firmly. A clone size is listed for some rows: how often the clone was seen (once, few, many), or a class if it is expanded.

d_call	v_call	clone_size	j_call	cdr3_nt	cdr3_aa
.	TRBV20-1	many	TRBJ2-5	TGCAGTGCTAGGAGGGGGGATGAGACCCAGTACTTC	CSARRGDETQYF
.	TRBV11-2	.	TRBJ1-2	TGTGCCAGCAGCCACGAAGGCTATGGCTACACCTTC	CASSHEGYGYTF
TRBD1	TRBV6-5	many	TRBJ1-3	TGTGCCAGCAGTTTAACAGGGGAGGACACCATATATTTT	CASSLTGEDTIYF
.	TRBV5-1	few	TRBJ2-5	TGCGCCAGCAGCTTGGAGGCAGGCCTGGAGACCCAGTACTTC	CASSLEAGLETQYF
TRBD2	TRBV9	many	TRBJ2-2	TGTGCCAGCAGCGTAGCCGACCTAGCGGAAGGAGGGACCGGGGAGCTGTTTTTT	CASSVADLAEGGTGELFF
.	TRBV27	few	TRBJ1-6	TGTGCCAGCAGAGGACTGCCTAATTCACCCCTCCACTTT	CASRGLPNSPLHF
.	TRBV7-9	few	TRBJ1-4	TGTGCCAGCAGGAAAGGAGAATCGCATGAAAAACTGTTTTTT	CASRKGESHEKLFF
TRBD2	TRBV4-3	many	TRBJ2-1	TGCGCCAGCAGCCAAGTCGTAGGCGGGGGGGCCGAGCAGTTCTTC	CASSQVVGGGAEQFF
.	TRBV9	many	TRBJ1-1	TGTGCCAGCAGCGTATTGGGCAGGGAGGACACTGAAGCTTTCTTT	CASSVLGREDTEAFF
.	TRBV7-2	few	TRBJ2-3	TGTGCCAGCAGCTTAGCGGGGTCTAGCATCAGGACAGATACGCAGTATTTT	CASSLAGSSIRTDTQYF
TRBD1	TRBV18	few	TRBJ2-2	TGTGCCAGCTCACCACCGACAGGGGGAGTCACCGGGGAGCTGTTTTTT	CASSPPTGGVTGELFF
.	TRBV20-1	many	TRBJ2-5	TGCAGTCATGAAGACCAAGAGACCCAGTACTTC	CSHEDQETQYF
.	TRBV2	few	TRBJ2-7	TGTGCCAGCAGTGTCTCGACTCGTGGAGGGGGGATCGAGCAGTACTTC	CASSVSTRGGGIEQYF
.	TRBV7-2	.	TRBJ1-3	TGTGCCAGCAGCTTAGCAGGGAGTGGAAACACCATATATTTT	CASSLAGSGNTIYF
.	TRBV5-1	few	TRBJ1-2	TGTGCCAGCAGCTTGGAAGAGGGACGCTATGGCTACACCTTC	CASSLEEGRYGYTF
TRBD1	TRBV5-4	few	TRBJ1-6	TGTGCCAGCAGCTTTGAAGGGACAGGGGGCAGGTCCTATAATTCACCCCTCCACTTT	CASSFEGTGGRSYNSPLHF
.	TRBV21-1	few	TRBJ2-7	TGTGCCAGCAGCAAAGCAGTTAGGTCAGGTTCCTGCTACGAGCAGTACTTC	CASSKAVRSGSCYEQYF
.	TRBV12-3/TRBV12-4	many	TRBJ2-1	TGTGCCAGCAGGGTGGGACTCGAACCCAATGAGCAGTTCTTC	CASRVGLEPNEQFF
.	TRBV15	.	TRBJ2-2	TGTGCCACCAGCCCGATCAGGGTTACCGGGGAGCTGTTTTTT	CATSPIRVTGELFF
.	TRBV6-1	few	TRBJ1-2	TGTGCCAGCACCGATTTAAACTATGGCTACACCTTC	CASTDLNYGYTF
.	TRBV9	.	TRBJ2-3	TGTGCCAGCAGCGAAACGGTAGCAGATACGCAGTATTTT	CASSETVADTQYF
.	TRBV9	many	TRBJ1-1	TGTGCCAGCCCCCTCCCGCACAGGGAAGGCTGGGGAATTAGTAACACTGAAGCTTTCTTT	CASPLPHREGWGISNTEAFF
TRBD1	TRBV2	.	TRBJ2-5	TGTGCCAGCCTAGAACAGGGGGCTGGGGAGACCCAGTACTTC	CASLEQGAGETQYF
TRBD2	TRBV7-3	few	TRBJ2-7	TGTGCCAGCAGCTTGGGCGGGAGGAACTACGAGCAGTACTTC	CASSLGGRNYEQYF
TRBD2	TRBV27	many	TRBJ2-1	TGTGCCAGTGGTCTAGCGGGAGACAATGAGCAGTTCTTC	CASGLAGDNEQFF
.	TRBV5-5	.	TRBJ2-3	TGTGCCAGCAGCTTGGTTTTAACGGAGAGCACAGATACGCAGTATTTT	CASSLVLTESTDTQYF
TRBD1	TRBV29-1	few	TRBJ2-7	TGCAGCGTTGAGGGCCAGGGGGCCTACGAGCAGTACTTC	CSVEGQGAYEQYF
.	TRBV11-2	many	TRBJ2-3	TGTGCCAGCAGCCCGCAGAGTAACACAGATACGCAGTATTTT	CASSPQSNTDTQYF
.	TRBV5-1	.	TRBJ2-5	TGCGCCAGCAGCTTTAACCTTGAAGGGACCCAGTACTTC	CASSFNLEGTQYF
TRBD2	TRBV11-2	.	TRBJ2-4	TGTGCCAGCAGCGTCCTAGCGGGGGAAGGAAACATTCAGTACTTC	CASSVLAGEGNIQYF
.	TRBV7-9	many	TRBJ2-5	TGTGCCAGCAGCTTAGAAGAGCGGGAAGAGACCCAGTACTTC	CASSLEEREETQYF
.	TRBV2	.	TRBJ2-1	TGTGCCAGCAGCCAACTGTCTTACAATGAGCAGTTCTTC	CASSQLSYNEQFF
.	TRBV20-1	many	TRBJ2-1	TGCAGTGCCCTGGCCGTCCAAGGACACAATGAGCAGTTCTTC	CSALAVQGHNEQFF
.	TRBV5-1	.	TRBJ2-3	TGCGCCAGCAGCGAGGGGCTTAGCACAGATACGCAGTATTTT	CASSEGLSTDTQYF
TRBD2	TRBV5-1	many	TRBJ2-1	TGCGCCAGCAGCTTGGCCCTGAGCGGGACGACAAATGAGCAGTTCTTC	CASSLALSGTTNEQFF
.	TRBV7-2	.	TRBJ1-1	TGTGCCAGCAGCCGGGACCACTCCCTATTTGAAGCTTTCTTT	CASSRDHSLFEAFF
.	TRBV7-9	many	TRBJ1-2	TGTGCCAGCAGCTTAGCCGGGACTAACTATGGCTACACCTTC	CASSLAGTNYGYTF
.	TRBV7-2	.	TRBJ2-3	TGTGCCAGCAGCTATACAGGGAGCACAGATACGCAGTATTTT	CASSYTGSTDTQYF
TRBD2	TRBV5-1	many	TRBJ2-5	TGCGCCAGCAGCTTGGAGGGACTAGCGGGGGAAGAGACCCAGTACTTC	CASSLEGLAGEETQYF
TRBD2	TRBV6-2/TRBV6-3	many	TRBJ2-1	TGTGCCAGCAGTTACTCAGCGGGAGGGCCAAGGTCCTACAATGAGCAGTTCTTC	CASSYSAGGPRSYNEQFF
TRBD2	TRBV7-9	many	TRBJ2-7	TGTGCCAGCAGCTTAGGGGGGACTAGCTACGAGCAGTACTTC	CASSLGGTSYEQYF
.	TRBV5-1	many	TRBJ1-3	TGCGCCAGCAGCGAAGGCCTGACGACGACTGGAAACACCATATATTTT	CASSEGLTTTGNTIYF
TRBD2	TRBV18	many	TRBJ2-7	TGTGCCAGCTCACCACCGGGCCTAGCGGGAGGCCACGAGCAGTACTTC	CASSPPGLAGGHEQYF
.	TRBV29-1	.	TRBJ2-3	TGCAGCGTTGAGGCCAGGTCAGACACAGATACGCAGTATTTT	CSVEARSDTDTQYF
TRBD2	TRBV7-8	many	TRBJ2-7	TGTGCCAGCAGCTTACGCGGCGGGAGGTCTTACGAGCAGTACTTC	CASSLRGGRSYEQYF